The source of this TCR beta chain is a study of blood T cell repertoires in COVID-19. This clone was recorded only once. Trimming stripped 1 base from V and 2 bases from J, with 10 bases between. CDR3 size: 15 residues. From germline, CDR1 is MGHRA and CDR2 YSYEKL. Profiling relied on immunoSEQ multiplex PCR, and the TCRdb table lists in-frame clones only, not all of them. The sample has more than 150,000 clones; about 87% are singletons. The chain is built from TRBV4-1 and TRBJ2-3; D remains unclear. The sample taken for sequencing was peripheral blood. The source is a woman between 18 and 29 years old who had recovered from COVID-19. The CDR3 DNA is TGCGCCAGCAGCCAAGTAGTTGATACCACAGATACGCAGTATTTT. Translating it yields CASSQVVDTTDTQYF.